The 5 T cell receptor beta chains presented below share a single source sample, sequenced in a study of T cells in Graves' hyperthyroidism and ophthalmopathy. RNA transcripts provided the source from which TCR beta CDR3 regions were amplified. The HTBI primer set served for first-round RT-PCR of the TCR CDR3. TCRdb redid the calling of the multiplex PCR reads with MiXCR, one entry per CDR3 protein. The sample lists around 700,000 distinct CDR3 sequences, approximately 40% occurring once. Sequencing was carried out using blood. Source of these receptors: a woman aged 40 to 55 with Graves' hyperthyroidism.

The J gene is TRBJ1-2, the V gene TRBV19; 7 positions match TRBD1. CDR1 is LNHDA and CDR2 is SQIVND in the germline V gene (reference sequence). CDR3 size: 14 residues. V lost 8 bases and J lost 2; bases outside the gene matches: 8. CDR3 in amino acids: CASAWDSLNYGYTF. CDR3 DNA sequence: TGTGCCAGTGCGTGGGACAGCTTGAACTATGGCTACACCTTC.

The chain employs TRBV7-2 and TRBJ1-1, with 7 bases fitting TRBD1. The CDR3 runs 14 residues. The trim removed 3 bases at V and 6 bases at J, leaving 7 bases unmatched. Germline V gene lookup returns CDR1 SGHTA and CDR2 FQGNSA. The CDR3 protein is CASSLVGGSPEAFF. In DNA, the CDR3 is TGTGCCAGCAGCTTGGTAGGGGGCTCTCCTGAAGCTTTCTTT.

There are many counts of this clonotype. The chain recombines TRBV11-2 with TRBJ1-2, with a possible D match to TRBD1 (6 bases). CDR3 length equals 12 residues. Germline loops: CDR1 SGHAT, CDR2 FQNNGV. V was cut by 4 bases and J by 8 bases, with 11 bases left in between. The CDR3, as DNA: TGTGCCAGCAGCTCATCGACAGGCGGCTACACCTTC. It translates to CASSSSTGGYTF.

The sample holds many counts of this clonotype. The chain joins TRBV11-2 to TRBJ2-2; 7 bases agree with TRBD2. The V segment lost 5 bases and the J segment 0 bases; nucleotides outside the gene matches: 6. This CDR3 has 16 residues. From germline, CDR1 is SGHAT and CDR2 FQNNGV. The CDR3 spells CASSPVAGTNTGELFF. CDR3 DNA sequence: TGTGCCAGCAGCCCGGTAGCGGGCACGAACACCGGGGAGCTGTTTTTT. Complete variable domain (other parts from reference TRBV11-2 and TRBJ2-2): EAGVAQSPRYKIIEKRQSVAFWCNPISGHATLYWYQQILGQGPKLLIQFQNNGVVDDSQLPKDRFSAERLKGVDSTLKIQPAKLEDSAVYLCASSPVAGTNTGELFFGEGSRLTVL.

Turning to this clonotype: The junction shows a germline mismatch at one end, possibly a read error. CDR3 amino acids: CVSSLSVGYGYTF. CDR3 bases: TGTGTCAGCAGCTTATCCGTCGGTTATGGCTACACCTTC. The chain uses TRBV7-3 and TRBJ1-2; D unresolved. Germline CDR1 SGHTA, CDR2 FQGTGA. The CDR3 sequence is 13 residues long.